These 14 T cell receptor beta chains came from one sample sequenced in a study of T-cell reconstitution after alpha-beta-depleted transplantation in children. TCRbeta library construction was performed incorporating unique molecular identifiers. TCRdb reprocessed the PCR reads with MiXCR, giving one entry per CDR3 protein. The sample holds nearly 550,000 distinct CDR3 sequences, roughly 18% seen once. This sample comprised PBMCs from the stem cell graft donor, obtained from the stem cell graft. These receptors came from a human donor who donated a stem cell graft to a child with acute lymphoblastic leukemia.

The chain joins TRBV20-1 to TRBJ2-1; D might be TRBD1 or TRBD2, each matching 5 bases. Germline V gives CDR1 DFQATT, CDR2 SNEGSKA (reference sequence). The CDR3 spans 15 residues. Trimming cost V 6 bases and J 0 bases, with 15 bases left between them. The CDR3 protein is CSAQDVGSSYNEQFF. Written as DNA, the CDR3 is TGCAGTGCACAGGACGTTGGGAGCTCCTACAATGAGCAGTTCTTC.

This clonotype was seen more than once but under ten times. DNA for the CDR3: TGTGCCAGCTCACGGGACAGTTTGAATCAGCCCCAGCATTTT. This gives the protein CASSRDSLNQPQHF. The V gene is TRBV18, the J gene TRBJ1-5; 7 bases agree with TRBD1. The CDR3 length is 14 residues. V dropped 4 bases and J dropped 4; count of bases not matched to a gene: 4. Looked up from germline, CDR1 is KGHSH and CDR2 is LQKENI.

The chain links TRBV7-6 to TRBJ2-7; the match to TRBD2 covers 9 bases. Germline loops: CDR1 SGHVS, CDR2 FNYEAQ. V lost 5 bases and J lost 6; bases outside the gene matches: 11. CDR3 length equals 15 residues. The CDR3 DNA reads as TGTGCCAGCAGCCCAGACGGGACTAGCTATGCCGAGCAGTACTTC. Translating it yields CASSPDGTSYAEQYF.

V gene TRBV12-3 or TRBV12-4 combines with J gene TRBJ2-2; 9 bases line up with TRBD1. Trimming at V came to 6 bases and at J to 5 bases, leaving 7 bases not matched to a gene. The CDR3 covers 15 residues. The CDR3 region has the DNA TGTGCCAGCAGATGGACAGGGGTCGGGACCGGGGAGCTGTTTTTT. Translation gives CASRWTGVGTGELFF.

In its sample, this clonotype was seen a few times. The chain links TRBV5-1 to TRBJ1-1; D ambiguous. CDR1 is SGHRS, CDR2 YFSETQ, per germline. Deletions cut 1 base from V and 3 bases from J, with 10 bases between. This CDR3 contains 14 residues. The CDR3 here is CASSLHGVDTEAFF. CDR3 DNA: TGCGCCAGCAGCTTGCACGGGGTGGACACTGAAGCTTTCTTT.

This clonotype turned up a few times. J is TRBJ2-1 and V is TRBV12-3 or TRBV12-4; D might be TRBD1 (6 bases). The germline V and J ends were trimmed by 5 bases and 0 bases, with 11 bases remaining between them. The CDR3 runs to 15 residues. The CDR3: CASSLLDSSYNEQFF. For the CDR3, the DNA is TGTGCCAGCAGTCTCCTGGACAGCTCCTACAATGAGCAGTTCTTC.

J is TRBJ2-3 and V is TRBV5-1; TRBD1 matches 9 bases. Germline-derived CDR1 and CDR2 are SGHRS and YFSETQ. With V trimmed by 2 bases and J by 4 bases, 8 bases remained unmatched. This CDR3 has 16 amino acids. CDR3 amino acids: CASSFKRRDRADTQYF. The CDR3, as DNA: TGCGCCAGCAGCTTTAAACGCAGGGACAGGGCAGATACGCAGTATTTT.

The chain combines TRBV7-9 with TRBJ1-1; 9 bases map to TRBD1. This CDR3 has 16 amino acids. J gave up 0 bases and V 1 base, and 3 bases lay outside the gene matches. Germline CDR1 SEHNR, CDR2 FQNEAQ (reference sequence). The CDR3 protein is CASSLVGTGLNTEAFF. The DNA for the CDR3 is TGTGCCAGCAGCTTAGTTGGGACAGGGTTGAACACTGAAGCTTTCTTT.

This clonotype was seen only a few times. This chain connects TRBV29-1 to TRBJ1-4; weak D call: TRBD1 (6 bases). The CDR3 length is 13 residues. Germline loops: CDR1 SQVTM, CDR2 ANQGSEA. V was pared by 7 bases and J by 8 bases, with 17 bases between. The CDR3 DNA sequence: TGCAGCGGGGGAGACAGGCTGGGAGAAAAACTGTTTTTT. It is translated as CSGGDRLGEKLFF.

This clonotype was observed a few times. V gene TRBV6-1 combines with J gene TRBJ2-7; D could derive from TRBD1 or TRBD2 (5 bases each). The CDR3 length is 15 residues. Germline V gene lookup returns CDR1 MNHNS and CDR2 SASEGT. Trimming removed 6 bases from V and 0 bases from J, with 15 bases in between. The CDR3 DNA reads as TGTGCCAGCAGCTCCGAGGGGACGGTCTCCTACGAGCAGTACTTC. Its translation: CASSSEGTVSYEQYF.

This clonotype was picked up a small number of times. The chain uses TRBV29-1 and TRBJ2-7; 12 bases map to TRBD2. Looked up from germline, CDR1 is SQVTM and CDR2 is ANQGSEA. This CDR3 is 13 amino acids long. V lost 7 bases and J lost 0; bases outside the gene matches: 1. The CDR3 DNA sequence: TGCAGCGGGACTAGCGGGGCCTCCTACGAGCAGTACTTC. It translates to CSGTSGASYEQYF.

This clonotype has at least ten counts. This chain uses TRBV18 with TRBJ2-7; possible D gene TRBD2, 6 bases. The CDR3 runs to 16 residues. Germline values: CDR1 KGHSH, CDR2 LQKENI. V lost 0 bases to trimming and J lost 9 bases, with 21 bases between them. The CDR3 sequence: CASSPPGGMALLGQYF. In DNA, the CDR3 is TGTGCCAGCTCACCACCGGGCGGGATGGCCCTTTTGGGGCAGTACTTC.

V is TRBV20-1 and J is TRBJ2-3; no clear D gene. Trimming took off 3 bases at V and 7 bases at J, with 5 bases between the two ends. The CDR3 consists of 10 residues. Looked up from germline, CDR1 is DFQATT and CDR2 is SNEGSKA (reference sequence). The CDR3 loop reads CSASTHTQYF. The CDR3 DNA reads TGCAGTGCTAGTACTCATACGCAGTATTTT.

The V call is TRBV27, the J call TRBJ2-3; 12 bases fit TRBD2. Germline V gives CDR1 MNHEY, CDR2 SMNVEV (reference sequence). This CDR3 contains 17 residues. Trimming at V came to 5 bases and at J to 2 bases, leaving 8 bases not matched to a gene. The CDR3 DNA is TGTGCCAGCAGTCCGGAGGCTAGCGGGAGGGCCACAGATACGCAGTATTTT. Residues: CASSPEASGRATDTQYF.